This T cell receptor beta chain was observed in a study of Ad26.COV2.S vaccination and SARS-CoV-2 variants. Treatment reported: roughly 20 received Ad26.COV2.S at low or high dose, single or two shots; a few received placebo; per-sample allocation not given. Samples analyzed were those drawn on day 63 after the first vaccine or placebo injection. V lost 8 bases, J lost 3 bases, and 19 bases lay in between. This CDR3 has 15 residues. The germline V gene has CDR1 PRHDT and CDR2 FYEKMQ (reference sequence). Data came from immunoSEQ multiplex PCR; TCRdb stores just in-frame clones and leaves some out. The sample includes some 290,000 clones, about 86% of them seen just once.

The sequence was obtained from a person between 18 and 60 years old who received the Ad26.COV2.S COVID-19 vaccine or a placebo. V is TRBV13 and J is TRBJ1-2, with D perhaps matching TRBD1 (5 bases). The starting material was peripheral blood, obtained in a trial of Ad26.COV2.S vaccine versus placebo. The CDR3 DNA reads as TGTGCCAGCTATTCTGAGGGCAGGGATGACTATGGCTACACCTTC. Protein: CASYSEGRDDYGYTF.